Listed below are T cell receptor beta chains from one sample, sequenced in a study of shared clonotypes between healthy human individuals. TCRdb keeps only in-frame clones here, not all; method: immunoSEQ multiplex PCR. The repertoire holds about 2.3 million clones, with around 93% as singletons. The specimen was naive CD4+ T cells from PBMCs. Receptor source: a man younger than 35 in good health. Some clones in this sample may be carry-over from other donors' samples. Both conserved end residues are part of each CDR3. Each record gives: clone size, V gene, J gene, D gene, CDR3 DNA, CDR3 protein. A D gene is named only where the DNA matches it firmly. Clone size is shown for a subset of rows, as once, few, many or a class of expanded clone.

clone size: -
V gene: TRBV6-6
J gene: TRBJ2-1
D gene: -
CDR3 DNA: TGTGCCAGCAGTTATGACATGGGTGAGCAGTTCTTC
CDR3 protein: CASSYDMGEQFF

clone size: -
V gene: TRBV14
J gene: TRBJ2-7
D gene: TRBD1
CDR3 DNA: TGTGCCAGCAGCCAGCCGACCTTACAGGGGGCCAATCCTTACGAGCAGTACTTC
CDR3 protein: CASSQPTLQGANPYEQYF

clone size: -
V gene: TRBV29-1
J gene: TRBJ2-2
D gene: -
CDR3 DNA: TGCAGCGTTGAAGTGGCAGGGGCCAACACCGGGGAGCTGTTTTTT
CDR3 protein: CSVEVAGANTGELFF

clone size: -
V gene: TRBV7-9
J gene: TRBJ2-1
D gene: -
CDR3 DNA: TGTGCCAGCAGCCCGCGTACGGGAGCCACCTACAATGAGCAGTTCTTC
CDR3 protein: CASSPRTGATYNEQFF

clone size: -
V gene: TRBV2
J gene: TRBJ2-1
D gene: TRBD1
CDR3 DNA: TGTGCCAGCATAGAAGACAGGGAGTACAATGAGCAGTTCTTC
CDR3 protein: CASIEDREYNEQFF

clone size: -
V gene: TRBV9
J gene: TRBJ2-1
D gene: -
CDR3 DNA: TGTGCCAGCAGCGTAGCGGCGGGCAATGAGCAGTTCTTC
CDR3 protein: CASSVAAGNEQFF

clone size: -
V gene: TRBV9
J gene: TRBJ2-1
D gene: -
CDR3 DNA: TGTGCCAGCAGCGTAGGAGGGTCTACTTACAATGAGCAGTTCTTC
CDR3 protein: CASSVGGSTYNEQFF

clone size: -
V gene: TRBV2
J gene: TRBJ2-7
D gene: TRBD1
CDR3 DNA: TGTGCCAGCAGGCTGGACAGGGCGGACGAGCAGTACTTC
CDR3 protein: CASRLDRADEQYF

clone size: -
V gene: TRBV5-6
J gene: TRBJ1-1
D gene: -
CDR3 DNA: TGTGCCAGCAGCCGGGCGTATGGGGGACGCTACACTGAAGCTTTCTTT
CDR3 protein: CASSRAYGGRYTEAFF

clone size: -
V gene: TRBV25-1
J gene: TRBJ1-2
D gene: -
CDR3 DNA: TGTGCCAGCAGTGCGCGGAGAAGTGGCTATGGCTACACCTTC
CDR3 protein: CASSARRSGYGYTF

clone size: -
V gene: TRBV18
J gene: TRBJ2-1
D gene: TRBD2
CDR3 DNA: TGTGCCAGCTCACCACCGGGTATTGGACTAGGGCACAATGAGCAGTTCTTC
CDR3 protein: CASSPPGIGLGHNEQFF

clone size: -
V gene: TRBV11-2
J gene: TRBJ2-4
D gene: TRBD1
CDR3 DNA: TGTGCCAGCAGTCCTTATGCAGGGGGCTGGGACAAAAACATTCAGTACTTC
CDR3 protein: CASSPYAGGWDKNIQYF

clone size: -
V gene: TRBV30
J gene: TRBJ2-7
D gene: -
CDR3 DNA: TGTGCCTGGAGTGCCGCCAGGGCCTACGAGCAGTACTTC
CDR3 protein: CAWSAARAYEQYF

clone size: once
V gene: TRBV7-2
J gene: TRBJ2-1
D gene: -
CDR3 DNA: TGTGCCAGCAGCTCATCTCCCCGTGCGGTTGGGCTCAATGAGCAGTTCTTC
CDR3 protein: CASSSSPRAVGLNEQFF

clone size: -
V gene: TRBV19
J gene: TRBJ2-1
D gene: TRBD2
CDR3 DNA: TGTGCCAGTAGTATGGCCGGGACTAGCTTCTACAATGAGCAGTTCTTC
CDR3 protein: CASSMAGTSFYNEQFF

clone size: -
V gene: TRBV7-9
J gene: TRBJ1-3
D gene: TRBD1
CDR3 DNA: TGTGCCAGCAGCCAACAGGGGGACTCTGGCACCATATATTTT
CDR3 protein: CASSQQGDSGTIYF

clone size: -
V gene: TRBV28
J gene: TRBJ1-1
D gene: TRBD1
CDR3 DNA: TGTGCCAGCAGTCTATCGGGACAGGGGGGGAGCGTAGCTTTCTTT
CDR3 protein: CASSLSGQGGSVAFF

clone size: -
V gene: TRBV11-2
J gene: TRBJ2-7
D gene: TRBD2
CDR3 DNA: TGTGCCAGCAGCTTAGGACCAGCGGGAGGGAGCTCCTACGAGCAGTACTTC
CDR3 protein: CASSLGPAGGSSYEQYF

clone size: -
V gene: TRBV4-1
J gene: TRBJ1-1
D gene: -
CDR3 DNA: TGCGCCAGCAGCCAACCTCCTAAGTCCCCCCAAGACACTGAAGCTTTCTTT
CDR3 protein: CASSQPPKSPQDTEAFF

clone size: -
V gene: TRBV9
J gene: TRBJ1-4
D gene: -
CDR3 DNA: TGTGCCAGCAGCGTAGCTGCGACAGGTTCATATGAAAAACTGTTTTTT
CDR3 protein: CASSVAATGSYEKLFF

clone size: -
V gene: TRBV7-2
J gene: TRBJ1-1
D gene: -
CDR3 DNA: TGTGCCAGCAGCTTCGGTCTTAACACTGAAGCTTTCTTT
CDR3 protein: CASSFGLNTEAFF

clone size: -
V gene: TRBV28
J gene: TRBJ2-1
D gene: -
CDR3 DNA: TGTGCCAGCAGCCTTATCGATGAGCAGTTCTTC
CDR3 protein: CASSLIDEQFF

clone size: -
V gene: TRBV4-1
J gene: TRBJ2-1
D gene: -
CDR3 DNA: TGCGCCAGCAGCCAAGATAGGGCCGGGTCCTACAATGAGCAGTTCTTC
CDR3 protein: CASSQDRAGSYNEQFF

clone size: once
V gene: TRBV5-4
J gene: TRBJ1-1
D gene: -
CDR3 DNA: TGTGCCAGCAGCTTGGGCAGCCTCGGGGCTTTCTTT
CDR3 protein: CASSLGSLGAFF

clone size: few
V gene: TRBV4-1
J gene: TRBJ1-1
D gene: -
CDR3 DNA: TGCGCCAGCAGCCAAGATCTGGGCTTTCGGCCGTTTGAAGCTTTCTTT
CDR3 protein: CASSQDLGFRPFEAFF

clone size: -
V gene: TRBV5-1
J gene: TRBJ1-4
D gene: -
CDR3 DNA: TGCGCCAGCAGCTTTGACCCAGGAACTACGGAAAAACTGTTTTTT
CDR3 protein: CASSFDPGTTEKLFF

clone size: -
V gene: TRBV27
J gene: TRBJ2-7
D gene: -
CDR3 DNA: TGTGCCAGCAGTTTCAGGGTTGGTTACGAGCAGTACTTC
CDR3 protein: CASSFRVGYEQYF

clone size: -
V gene: TRBV28
J gene: TRBJ2-7
D gene: -
CDR3 DNA: TGTGCCAGCAGTTTCGGGGGTACGGGGGAGCAGTACTTC
CDR3 protein: CASSFGGTGEQYF

clone size: -
V gene: TRBV9
J gene: TRBJ1-2
D gene: TRBD1
CDR3 DNA: TGTGCCAGCAGTACAGGGGGCGCCGACTATGGCTACACCTTC
CDR3 protein: CASSTGGADYGYTF

clone size: -
V gene: TRBV14
J gene: TRBJ1-3
D gene: TRBD1
CDR3 DNA: TGTGCCAGCAGCCGCGGGACAGCTGGAAACACCATATATTTT
CDR3 protein: CASSRGTAGNTIYF

clone size: once
V gene: TRBV7-9
J gene: TRBJ2-7
D gene: -
CDR3 DNA: TGTGCCAGCAGCTCGGCCCAGCGTGGCGAGCAGTACTTC
CDR3 protein: CASSSAQRGEQYF

clone size: once
V gene: TRBV19
J gene: TRBJ1-1
D gene: -
CDR3 DNA: TGTGCCAGTAGGCTGGCTCCGGGAGGGAACACTGAAGCTTTCTTT
CDR3 protein: CASRLAPGGNTEAFF

clone size: once
V gene: TRBV5-6
J gene: TRBJ2-3
D gene: TRBD2
CDR3 DNA: TGTGCCAGCAGCGGGACGACTAGCGGGAGGTTAGGAGATACGCAGTATTTT
CDR3 protein: CASSGTTSGRLGDTQYF

clone size: once
V gene: TRBV9
J gene: TRBJ2-3
D gene: TRBD1
CDR3 DNA: TGTGCCAGCAGCGTTCAGGGGGCGGCAGATACGCAGTATTTT
CDR3 protein: CASSVQGAADTQYF

clone size: -
V gene: TRBV5-1
J gene: TRBJ2-7
D gene: -
CDR3 DNA: TGCGCCAGCAGCTTGGCAGGGGGGGCCTACGAGCAGTACTTC
CDR3 protein: CASSLAGGAYEQYF

clone size: -
V gene: TRBV7-8
J gene: TRBJ1-1
D gene: -
CDR3 DNA: TGTGCCAGCAGCCCTCGGCCGGGATCGGACACTGAAGCTTTCTTT
CDR3 protein: CASSPRPGSDTEAFF

clone size: -
V gene: TRBV6-1
J gene: TRBJ2-2
D gene: -
CDR3 DNA: TGTGCCAGCAGTGGCGTGGGCGGAGGCTCCGGGGAGCTGTTTTTT
CDR3 protein: CASSGVGGGSGELFF

clone size: -
V gene: TRBV6-4
J gene: TRBJ1-5
D gene: -
CDR3 DNA: TGTGCCAGCAGTGACCCGGCTGGGCAGACCACCAATCAGCCCCAGCATTTT
CDR3 protein: CASSDPAGQTTNQPQHF

clone size: -
V gene: TRBV5-4
J gene: TRBJ2-1
D gene: TRBD2
CDR3 DNA: TGTGCCAGCAGCACCCGGACTAGCGGGAGTGGTAATGAGCAGTTCTTC
CDR3 protein: CASSTRTSGSGNEQFF

clone size: -
V gene: TRBV28
J gene: TRBJ1-2
D gene: -
CDR3 DNA: TGTGCCAGCGGGGTCTCTAACTATGGCTACACCTTC
CDR3 protein: CASGVSNYGYTF

clone size: -
V gene: TRBV5-1
J gene: TRBJ2-1
D gene: -
CDR3 DNA: TGCGCCAGCAGCTTGGTCGGGGGCCTCTCCTACAATGAGCAGTTCTTC
CDR3 protein: CASSLVGGLSYNEQFF

clone size: -
V gene: TRBV14
J gene: TRBJ1-4
D gene: -
CDR3 DNA: TGTGCCAGCAGCCCCTTCGGGGGGACCCCTTCAACTAATGAAAAACTGTTTTTT
CDR3 protein: CASSPFGGTPSTNEKLFF

clone size: -
V gene: TRBV19
J gene: TRBJ2-3
D gene: -
CDR3 DNA: TGTGCCAGTAGTATCCAGGACGTGAGGTTCACAGATACGCAGTATTTT
CDR3 protein: CASSIQDVRFTDTQYF

clone size: -
V gene: TRBV6-1
J gene: TRBJ2-2
D gene: TRBD1
CDR3 DNA: TGTGCCAGCAGGAGGGACAGGGGCACCGGGGAGCTGTTTTTT
CDR3 protein: CASRRDRGTGELFF

clone size: -
V gene: TRBV27
J gene: TRBJ2-2
D gene: -
CDR3 DNA: TGTGCCAGCAGCCCTCGGGTGGCGGGCACCGGGGAGCTGTTTTTT
CDR3 protein: CASSPRVAGTGELFF

clone size: -
V gene: TRBV7-9
J gene: TRBJ2-1
D gene: -
CDR3 DNA: TGTGCCAGCAGCTTAGCGACAGGAGGGGAGCAGTTCTTC
CDR3 protein: CASSLATGGEQFF

clone size: -
V gene: TRBV5-1
J gene: TRBJ2-7
D gene: -
CDR3 DNA: TGCGCCAGCAGTTCACAGGCGGCGGTCCCCTACGAGCAGTACTTC
CDR3 protein: CASSSQAAVPYEQYF

clone size: -
V gene: TRBV6-1
J gene: TRBJ2-2
D gene: TRBD1
CDR3 DNA: TGTGCCAGCGTACAGGGGCCTAACACCGGGGAGCTGTTTTTT
CDR3 protein: CASVQGPNTGELFF

clone size: -
V gene: TRBV28
J gene: TRBJ2-7
D gene: -
CDR3 DNA: TGTGCCAGTAAGAGCAGCGGAACTTACGAGCAGTACTTC
CDR3 protein: CASKSSGTYEQYF